This TCR beta chain was profiled in a study of neoadjuvant anti-PD-1 for oral cavity cancer. Time point denoted: after neoadjuvant nivolumab, at surgical resection. Blood cells were analyzed directly, without culture or expansion. Sequencing used immunoSEQ multiplex PCR; TCRdb keeps in-frame clones, though not all of them. The sample carries 25,000 to 40,000 clones, 80% recorded once. Whole-study results and caveats: Non-responders to neoadjuvant nivolumab had significantly more clonal PBMC T cells than responders. With three patients per group, TCR findings need larger cohorts. Treg/Th17 ratio rose with pretreatment blood and fell with post-treatment tumor TCRbeta clonality.

CDR1 MNHEY and CDR2 SVGAGI come from the germline V gene. The CDR3 has 14 amino acids. Trimming left V 6 bases short and J 2 bases short, with 11 bases between. Note on this clone: The antigen is unknown.

The receptor was isolated from a person aged 35-79 years with oral cavity squamous cell carcinoma. The chain combines TRBV6-5 with TRBJ1-5; D ambiguous. This specimen was PBMCs, taken after nivolumab (anti-PD-1) treatment. The CDR3 loop is CASRHRPGNQPQHF. The CDR3 DNA reads as TGTGCCAGCAGGCACCGACCTGGCAATCAGCCCCAGCATTTT.